This entry features one TCR beta chain sequence. This sample was taken from a study of shared clonotypes between healthy human individuals. Sequenced by immunoSEQ multiplex PCR; TCRdb stores in-frame clones only, minus some. The sample consists of approximately 2.1 million clones, more than 80% of them appearing once. CDR3 length: 17 residues. V lost 4 bases and J lost 1, with 20 bases in between. Germline V gives CDR1 SGDLS, CDR2 YYNGEE. Sample: naive CD4+ T cells from PBMCs. Subset given: CD45RA+ positively selected. The chain uses TRBV9 and TRBJ2-5, with a possible D match to TRBD2 (6 bases). The sequence was collected from a man younger than 35 in good health. Some clones in this sample may be carry-over from other donors' samples. DNA of the CDR3: TGTGCCAGCAGCACCCTTTCCGGGGGAAGAGGCCAAGAGACCCAGTACTTC. It encodes CASSTLSGGRGQETQYF. The whole variable domain, remainder taken from reference TRBV9 and TRBJ2-5, is DSGVTQTPKHLITATGQRVTLRCSPRSGDLSVYWYQQSLDQGLQFLIQYYNGEERAKGNILERFSAQQFPDLHSELNLSSLELGDSALYFCASSTLSGGRGQETQYFGPGTRLLVL.